Listed below are T cell receptor beta chains from one sample, sequenced in a study of T cell changes during pregnancy in multiple sclerosis. The repertoire was sequenced with immunoSEQ multiplex PCR; TCRdb's copy has only in-frame clones and lacks some. The repertoire includes about 80,000 clones, about 90% of them detected once, and about 1.5% sits in the top ten. Sequencing used peripheral blood, obtained before pregnancy. The receptors derive from a female donor with multiple sclerosis, enrolled in a pregnancy study. Both conserved end residues are part of each CDR3. D genes are given only for firm matches. Not every row has a clone size; where given, it reads once, few, many or a size class.

CDR3 protein: CASSQVGAAVGDEQFF
CDR3 DNA: TGCGCCAGCAGCCAAGTGGGGGCGGCGGTGGGGGATGAGCAGTTCTTC
D gene: NA
clone size: NA
J gene: TRBJ2-1
V gene: TRBV4-1

CDR3 protein: CASSPGQGSEPQHF
CDR3 DNA: TGTGCCAGCAGCCCGGGACAGGGTTCAGAGCCCCAGCATTTT
D gene: TRBD1
clone size: NA
J gene: TRBJ1-5
V gene: TRBV7-8

CDR3 protein: CATSRGRGGGTEAFF
CDR3 DNA: TGTGCCACCAGCAGAGGACGAGGGGGAGGGACTGAAGCTTTCTTT
D gene: NA
clone size: NA
J gene: TRBJ1-1
V gene: TRBV15

CDR3 protein: CASSGADDPMKKLFF
CDR3 DNA: TGTGCCAGCTCTGGGGCGGACGACCCAATGAAAAAACTGTTTTTT
D gene: NA
clone size: NA
J gene: TRBJ1-4
V gene: TRBV5-4

CDR3 protein: CASTPLRGTEAFF
CDR3 DNA: TGTGCCAGCACCCCCCTCCGCGGGACTGAAGCTTTCTTT
D gene: NA
clone size: NA
J gene: TRBJ1-1
V gene: TRBV6-1

CDR3 protein: CASSQRGYSNQPQHF
CDR3 DNA: TGCGCCAGCAGTCAACGGGGTTATAGCAATCAGCCCCAGCATTTT
D gene: NA
clone size: few
J gene: TRBJ1-5
V gene: TRBV23-1

CDR3 protein: CASTTTGGFGELFF
CDR3 DNA: TGTGCCAGCACCACAACCGGGGGTTTCGGGGAGCTGTTTTTT
D gene: NA
clone size: NA
J gene: TRBJ2-2
V gene: TRBV7-6

CDR3 protein: CASSVADRSSTDTQYF
CDR3 DNA: TGTGCCAGCAGCGTTGCGGACAGATCTAGCACAGATACGCAGTATTTT
D gene: NA
clone size: NA
J gene: TRBJ2-3
V gene: TRBV9

CDR3 protein: CAWSDSRGGVYGYTF
CDR3 DNA: TGTGCCTGGAGTGATTCCCGGGGTGGGGTTTATGGCTACACCTTC
D gene: NA
clone size: few
J gene: TRBJ1-2
V gene: TRBV30

CDR3 protein: CASSPGAFADTQYF
CDR3 DNA: TGTGCCAGCAGCCCTGGGGCGTTTGCGGATACGCAGTATTTT
D gene: NA
clone size: NA
J gene: TRBJ2-3
V gene: TRBV7-6

CDR3 protein: CASSFASDSSYNEQFF
CDR3 DNA: TGTGCCAGCAGCTTCGCTAGCGATAGCTCCTACAATGAGCAGTTCTTC
D gene: NA
clone size: NA
J gene: TRBJ2-1
V gene: TRBV13

CDR3 protein: CASSPGQGGYGYTF
CDR3 DNA: TGTGCCAGCAGCCCGGGACAGGGAGGTTATGGCTACACCTTC
D gene: TRBD1
clone size: NA
J gene: TRBJ1-2
V gene: TRBV5-4

CDR3 protein: CASSRDRAYNEQFF
CDR3 DNA: TGTGCCAGCAGCCGCGACAGGGCCTACAATGAGCAGTTCTTC
D gene: TRBD1
clone size: NA
J gene: TRBJ2-1
V gene: TRBV6-5

CDR3 protein: CASSPTGNYEQYF
CDR3 DNA: TGTGCCAGCAGTCCAACAGGGAACTACGAGCAGTACTTC
D gene: NA
clone size: NA
J gene: TRBJ2-7
V gene: TRBV6-6

CDR3 protein: CATSRDRQGYQPQHF
CDR3 DNA: TGTGCCACCAGCAGAGATAGACAGGGGTATCAGCCCCAGCATTTT
D gene: TRBD1
clone size: NA
J gene: TRBJ1-5
V gene: TRBV15

CDR3 protein: CASSRGTSGGANEQFF
CDR3 DNA: TGCGCCAGCAGCAGGGGAACTAGCGGGGGGGCCAATGAGCAGTTCTTC
D gene: TRBD2
clone size: NA
J gene: TRBJ2-1
V gene: TRBV5-1

CDR3 protein: CASSYSGQGNNEQFF
CDR3 DNA: TGTGCCAGCAGTTACTCGGGACAGGGAAACAATGAGCAGTTCTTC
D gene: TRBD1
clone size: NA
J gene: TRBJ2-1
V gene: TRBV6-6

CDR3 protein: CAWSAQAGNTIYF
CDR3 DNA: TGTGCCTGGAGTGCCCAGGCTGGAAACACCATATATTTT
D gene: NA
clone size: NA
J gene: TRBJ1-3
V gene: TRBV30

CDR3 protein: CASSPRTSGGIGTQYF
CDR3 DNA: TGTGCCAGCAGTCCCCGGACTAGCGGGGGGATAGGGACCCAGTACTTC
D gene: TRBD2
clone size: NA
J gene: TRBJ2-5
V gene: TRBV27

CDR3 protein: CASSPRTSGVTDTQYF
CDR3 DNA: TGCGCCAGCAGCCCACGGACTAGCGGAGTCACAGATACGCAGTATTTT
D gene: TRBD2
clone size: NA
J gene: TRBJ2-3
V gene: TRBV5-1

CDR3 protein: CASSSFLRRGRGGELFF
CDR3 DNA: TGTGCCAGCAGTTCCTTTCTGAGGAGGGGGCGAGGCGGGGAGCTGTTTTTT
D gene: NA
clone size: NA
J gene: TRBJ2-2
V gene: TRBV27

CDR3 protein: CASSIDRGRTEAFF
CDR3 DNA: TGTGCCAGTAGTATAGACAGGGGGAGGACTGAAGCTTTCTTT
D gene: TRBD1
clone size: NA
J gene: TRBJ1-1
V gene: TRBV19

CDR3 protein: CASSEGTGGRPQHF
CDR3 DNA: TGTGCCAGCAGCGAGGGGACAGGGGGAAGGCCCCAGCATTTT
D gene: TRBD1
clone size: few
J gene: TRBJ1-5
V gene: TRBV9

CDR3 protein: CASRPQGPAETQYF
CDR3 DNA: TGCGCCAGCAGACCCCAGGGCCCCGCGGAGACCCAGTACTTC
D gene: NA
clone size: once
J gene: TRBJ2-5
V gene: TRBV5-1

CDR3 protein: CATSRDRFGQSNSPLHF
CDR3 DNA: TGTGCCACCAGCAGAGATCGGTTTGGACAGAGTAATTCACCCCTCCACTTT
D gene: NA
clone size: NA
J gene: TRBJ1-6
V gene: TRBV15

CDR3 protein: CASSLDGGAGEQFF
CDR3 DNA: TGTGCTAGCAGCTTAGACGGGGGGGCCGGGGAGCAGTTCTTC
D gene: TRBD2
clone size: NA
J gene: TRBJ2-1
V gene: TRBV7-7

CDR3 protein: CSVENNEQFF
CDR3 DNA: TGCAGCGTAGAGAACAATGAGCAGTTCTTC
D gene: NA
clone size: NA
J gene: TRBJ2-1
V gene: TRBV29-1

CDR3 protein: CASEPTGVVNTEAFF
CDR3 DNA: TGTGCCAGCGAACCGACAGGGGTAGTGAACACTGAAGCTTTCTTT
D gene: TRBD1
clone size: NA
J gene: TRBJ1-1
V gene: TRBV6-1

CDR3 protein: CASTLEGTGSSEQYF
CDR3 DNA: TGTGCCAGCACCTTGGAAGGGACAGGATCTAGCGAGCAGTACTTC
D gene: TRBD1
clone size: few
J gene: TRBJ2-7
V gene: TRBV11-2

CDR3 protein: CASSRGTGVAYEQYF
CDR3 DNA: TGTGCCAGCAGCCGAGGGACAGGGGTCGCCTACGAGCAGTACTTC
D gene: TRBD1
clone size: once
J gene: TRBJ2-7
V gene: TRBV5-8

CDR3 protein: CASSSGGAYEQYF
CDR3 DNA: TGTGCCAGCAGCAGCGGGGGGGCCTACGAGCAGTACTTC
D gene: TRBD2
clone size: NA
J gene: TRBJ2-7
V gene: TRBV9

CDR3 protein: CSVEEFGDTQYF
CDR3 DNA: TGCAGCGTTGAAGAATTCGGGGATACGCAGTATTTT
D gene: NA
clone size: NA
J gene: TRBJ2-3
V gene: TRBV29-1

CDR3 protein: CASSEAGSQQGFF
CDR3 DNA: TGTGCCAGCAGTGAAGCCGGGAGTCAACAAGGTTTTTTT
D gene: NA
clone size: NA
J gene: TRBJ1-4
V gene: TRBV6-1